This entry features one TCR beta chain sequence. This entry belongs to a study of OX40 agonist ivuxolimab in advanced cancers. TCRdb's table, derived via immunoSEQ multiplex PCR, lists solely in-frame clones and lacks some. This table holds tens of thousands of clones, about 94% found once. The V end lost 3 bases, the J end lost 3 bases, and 12 bases lay between the germline ends. The CDR3 is made up of 15 amino acids. Germline loops: CDR1 SNHLY, CDR2 FYNNEI. This clonotype was obtained from an adult with an advanced solid tumor such as melanoma, head and neck, liver or kidney cancer. The sequencing used CD4+ or CD8+ T cells sorted from blood, collected in a trial of the OX40 agonist ivuxolimab. The rearrangement uses TRBV2 and TRBJ1-5, with a possible D match to TRBD1 (5 bases). In nucleotides, the CDR3 is TGTGCCAGCAGTGAGCAGGGAAGGATCAATCAGCCCCAGCATTTT. Protein: CASSEQGRINQPQHF.